The 10 T cell receptor beta chains below all came from one sample that was sequenced in a study of T-cell memory formation after mild COVID-19. TCRdb re-derived calls from the 5' RACE reads in MiXCR, one entry per CDR3 protein. The repertoire holds over 55,000 distinct CDR3 sequences, with 9.5% to 15% as singletons. Sample: PBMCs or a T cell subset sorted from them (not recorded which). These receptors were obtained from a man aged 18 to 35 who had mild COVID-19 (a few samples of this study predate the infection). Cell type and time point are not known.

The rearrangement joins TRBV5-6 to TRBJ2-5; 16 bases are shared with TRBD2. The CDR3 is 16 amino acids. Germline V gives CDR1 SGHDT, CDR2 YYEEEE. The V gene end was trimmed by 4 bases and the J gene end by 3 bases; junction bases not matched to a gene: 3. CDR3 protein: CASSPGLAGGKETQYF. In nucleotides, the CDR3 is TGTGCCAGCAGCCCGGGACTAGCGGGGGGGAAAGAGACCCAGTACTTC.

This chain joins TRBV20-1 and TRBJ1-2, with 10 bases aligning to TRBD1. V gave up 4 bases and J gave up 2 bases; unmatched junction bases: 10. The CDR3 loop spans 16 amino acids. Germline V CDR1 and CDR2: DFQATT, SNEGSKA (reference sequence). The CDR3 DNA reads TGCAGTGCTATCCCCGGGACAGGGGCGCGCAACTATGGCTACACCTTC. This encodes CSAIPGTGARNYGYTF.

The genes are TRBV15 and TRBJ1-5; maybe TRBD1 (6 bases). Germline-derived CDR1 and CDR2 are LNHNV and YYDKDF (reference sequence). CDR3 length: 14 amino acids. The ends were cut back, 3 bases at V and 4 bases at J, with 10 bases in the middle. Here the CDR3 reads CATSSGQRNQPQHF. The CDR3 DNA reads as TGTGCCACCAGCAGCGGACAGCGAAATCAGCCCCAGCATTTT.

This clonotype was observed at least ten times. DNA for the CDR3: TGTGCCAGCAGTTTAGCAGCAGGGGCCAACTATGGCTACACCTTC. This encodes CASSLAAGANYGYTF. The chain combines TRBV27 with TRBJ1-2, with D tentatively TRBD1 (6 bases). V gave up 2 bases and J gave up 2 bases, with 12 bases separating them. This CDR3 is built from 15 residues. Germline lookup yields CDR1 MNHEY and CDR2 SMNVEV (reference sequence).

The chain employs TRBV25-1 and TRBJ2-7; D is uncertain. Germline V gene data show CDR1 as MGHDK and CDR2 as SYGVNS. This CDR3 is 16 amino acids long. Deletions cut 1 base from V and 0 bases from J, with 13 bases between. The CDR3 here is CASSELGQAISYEQYV. CDR3 in DNA: TGTGCCAGCAGTGAATTGGGTCAAGCTATCTCCTACGAGCAGTACGTC.

CDR3 in amino acids: CSAVNLANSPLHF. CDR3 DNA sequence: TGCAGTGCGGTCAACCTTGCTAATTCACCCCTCCACTTT. This chain uses TRBV20-1 with TRBJ1-6; D gene ambiguous. This CDR3 is built from 13 residues. The V and J ends lost 6 bases and 6 bases respectively, with 12 bases between them. The germline CDR1 and CDR2 sequences are DFQATT and SNEGSKA (reference sequence).

This clonotype has a handful of counts. The chain combines TRBV7-8 with TRBJ2-2; 7 bases line up with TRBD2. Unmatched junction bases numbered 12, after V lost 8 bases and J lost 6 bases. CDR1 is SGHVS, CDR2 FQNEAQ, per germline. The CDR3 runs to 15 residues. DNA of the CDR3: TGTGCCAGCGCCTTATTTGCGGGGGTGGCCGGGGAGCTGTTTTTT. It is translated as CASALFAGVAGELFF. The complete variable domain, with remaining parts taken from reference TRBV7-8 and TRBJ2-2, reads GAGVSQSPRYKVAKRGQDVALRCDPISGHVSLFWYQQALGQGPEFLTYFQNEAQLDKSGLPSDRFFAERPEGSVSTLKIQRTQQEDSAVYLCASALFAGVAGELFFGEGSRLTVL.

In this sample, this clonotype turned up a few times. J is TRBJ1-1 and V is TRBV19; TRBD1 matches at 8 bases. The ends lost 5 bases at V and 5 bases at J; junction bases unmatched: 7. Germline V lookup: CDR1 LNHDA, CDR2 SQIVND (reference sequence). The CDR3 is 14 residues long. The CDR3 coding sequence is TGTGCCAGTAGTCGACAGGGGTTGCTTACTGAAGCTTTCTTT. It yields the protein CASSRQGLLTEAFF.

The rearrangement uses TRBV6-5 and TRBJ1-1; D may be TRBD1 (6 bases). The V gene lost 5 bases and the J gene lost 10 bases, with 20 bases spanning the gap. Germline loops: CDR1 MNHEY, CDR2 SVGAGI. The CDR3 consists of 14 residues. The CDR3 DNA follows: TGTGCCAGCAGTCCAGAGCATGGGGGGCGAGGAGCTTTCTTT. This encodes CASSPEHGGRGAFF.

Ten or more counts support this clonotype. V is TRBV6-4 and J is TRBJ2-1, with 8 positions matching TRBD1. The V gene's germline CDR1 is MRHNA and CDR2 SNTAGT. V trimming: 5 bases; J trimming: 9 bases; junction bases outside the gene matches: 9. This CDR3 has 14 residues. The CDR3 DNA reads TGTGCCAGCAGTCTCGAGACAGGGGAACGTGAGCAGTTCTTC. This encodes CASSLETGEREQFF.